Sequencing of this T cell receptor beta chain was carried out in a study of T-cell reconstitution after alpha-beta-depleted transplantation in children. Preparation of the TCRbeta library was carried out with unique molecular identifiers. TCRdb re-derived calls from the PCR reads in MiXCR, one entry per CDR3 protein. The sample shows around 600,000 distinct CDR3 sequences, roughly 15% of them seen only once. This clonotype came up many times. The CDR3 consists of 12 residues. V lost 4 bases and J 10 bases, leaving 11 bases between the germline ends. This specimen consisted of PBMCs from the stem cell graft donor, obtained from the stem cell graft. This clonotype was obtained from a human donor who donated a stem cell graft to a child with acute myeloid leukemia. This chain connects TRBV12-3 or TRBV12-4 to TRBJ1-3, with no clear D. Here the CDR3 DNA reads TGTGCCAGCAGTTCCCCACTCAGAACCATATATTTT. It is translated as CASSSPLRTIYF.